Listed here are 12 T cell receptor beta chains from one sample, sequenced in a study of somatic mutations in cytotoxic T cells in rheumatoid arthritis. Data came from immunoSEQ multiplex PCR; TCRdb stores just in-frame clones and leaves some out. The data show 15,000 or so clones, 74% seen once. The sample consisted of CD8+ T cells sorted from blood. The receptor source for this set is an adult with rheumatoid arthritis.

By sample fraction, this clone is medium-sized. The chain employs TRBV4-1 and TRBJ2-1, with TRBD2 identical over 8 bases. Germline CDR1 and CDR2: MGHRA and YSYEKL. The CDR3 consists of 15 residues. Germline trimming cut 4 bases from V and 7 bases from J; bases unmatched to any gene: 9. For the CDR3, the DNA is TGCGCCAGCAGCCCAACGGCGGGGGGAGATAATGAGCAGTTCTTC. Translated, it gives CASSPTAGGDNEQFF.

This clone has a handful of counts. The CDR3 DNA sequence: TGTGCCAGCAGTGACTCGAATGGGGCGGGGGATACGCAGTATTTT. Its protein is CASSDSNGAGDTQYF. The genes are TRBV6-4 and TRBJ2-3, with D perhaps matching TRBD2 (6 bases). V lost 0 bases to trimming and J lost 6 bases, with 13 bases between them. The germline V gene encodes CDR1 MRHNA and CDR2 SNTAGT. The CDR3 contains 15 residues.

Only a few counts were recorded for this clone. The rearrangement joins TRBV19 to TRBJ2-1, with 7 positions matching TRBD2. The CDR3 runs to 13 residues. Germline V gene data show CDR1 as LNHDA and CDR2 as SQIVND (reference sequence). The CDR3 region is CGSGAGRVNEQFF. In DNA form, the CDR3 reads TGTGGATCCGGGGCAGGGAGGGTCAATGAGCAGTTCTTC.

A single count supports this clone. Sequence at one end of the junction differs from germline and may be a read error. V and J are TRBV27 and TRBJ2-7; D gene uncertain. CDR3 length: 12 amino acids. Germline CDR1 is MNHEY and CDR2 is SMNVEV (reference sequence). As DNA, the CDR3 is TGTGCCAGCAGTTTCTACTCCCACGAGCAGTACTTC. It translates to CASSFYSHEQYF.

The chain has TRBV6-1 and TRBJ2-5; 7 bases are shared with TRBD1. CDR3 length: 15 amino acids. The J segment lost 5 bases and the V segment lost 6 bases, leaving 12 bases of the junction unmatched. Germline assignment: CDR1 MNHNS and CDR2 SASEGT. The CDR3 DNA reads TGTGCCAGCAGCCAATTACAGGGGTGGTTGGAGACCCAGTACTTC. It is translated as CASSQLQGWLETQYF.

J is TRBJ2-2 and V is TRBV28, with TRBD1 matching 10 bases. The CDR3 is 16 residues long. V shed 8 bases, J shed 5 bases, and the junction held 11 bases outside the gene matches. The V gene's germline CDR1 is MDHEN and CDR2 SYDVKM. This chain's CDR3 is CASYDGDRGSTGELFF. In nucleotides, the CDR3 is TGTGCCAGCTACGATGGGGACAGGGGTTCGACCGGGGAGCTGTTTTTT.

The CDR3 region is CASSVASGGQKDTQYF. In DNA, the CDR3 is TGTGCCAGCAGCGTAGCTAGCGGGGGGCAAAAAGATACGCAGTATTTT. V usage is TRBV9 and J usage is TRBJ2-3, with 11 nucleotides matching TRBD2. Germline lookup yields CDR1 SGDLS and CDR2 YYNGEE. Trimming removed 0 bases from V and 5 bases from J; junction bases left unmatched: 5. This CDR3 is 16 amino acids long.

A note on this clone: The germline gene is not matched at one end of the junction; a read error may be the cause. The genes are TRBV7-7 and TRBJ2-5; 10 positions match TRBD2. Germline CDR1 is SSHAT and CDR2 is FNYEAQ (reference sequence). The CDR3 length is 16 residues. CDR3 nucleotides: TGTGCTAGCAGCGAGCAGGGACTAGCGTACCAGGAGACCCAGTACTTC. Protein product: CASSEQGLAYQETQYF.

The rearrangement links TRBV9 to TRBJ2-3; a possible D gene is TRBD1 (6 bases). The V gene's germline CDR1 is SGDLS and CDR2 YYNGEE. The CDR3 contains 13 residues. V lost 3 bases and J 4 bases, leaving 9 bases between the germline ends. The CDR3 coding sequence is TGTGCCAGCAGCGGGGGGCCCGCAGATACGCAGTATTTT. It is translated as CASSGGPADTQYF.

This clone was observed a handful of times. The CDR3 nucleotides read TGTGCCAGCTCACTCGGGACAGACGAAGCTTTCTTT. Translation gives CASSLGTDEAFF. The genes are TRBV18 and TRBJ1-1; 7 bases line up with TRBD1. V dropped 4 bases and J dropped 8; count of bases not matched to a gene: 4. Germline V gives CDR1 KGHSH, CDR2 LQKENI. CDR3 length: 12 residues.

This chain uses TRBV28 with TRBJ1-1, with no clear D. Looked up from germline, CDR1 is MDHEN and CDR2 is SYDVKM. Between the trimmed V and J ends, which lost 1 base and 6 bases, there was a span of 6 bases. CDR3 length: 12 amino acids. In DNA, the CDR3 is TGTGCCAGCAGTTTATCCTTCCCTGAAGCTTTCTTT. This sequence encodes CASSLSFPEAFF. The complete variable domain, with remaining parts taken from reference TRBV28 and TRBJ1-1, reads DVKVTQSSRYLVKRTGEKVFLECVQDMDHENMFWYRQDPGLGLRLIYFSYDVKMKEKGDIPEGYSVSREKKERFSLILESASTNQTSMYLCASSLSFPEAFFGQGTRLTVV.

This clone was seen more than once but under ten times. The CDR3 DNA follows: TGTGCCAGCAGCTTGGGGAGGGAGGAGGCCGGGGAGCTGTTTTTT. This sequence encodes CASSLGREEAGELFF. This sequence joins TRBV5-6 and TRBJ2-2; D may be TRBD2 (6 bases). Germline V gene lookup returns CDR1 SGHDT and CDR2 YYEEEE. Trimming pared 0 bases from V and 6 bases from J, leaving 12 bases between. CDR3 length: 15 amino acids.